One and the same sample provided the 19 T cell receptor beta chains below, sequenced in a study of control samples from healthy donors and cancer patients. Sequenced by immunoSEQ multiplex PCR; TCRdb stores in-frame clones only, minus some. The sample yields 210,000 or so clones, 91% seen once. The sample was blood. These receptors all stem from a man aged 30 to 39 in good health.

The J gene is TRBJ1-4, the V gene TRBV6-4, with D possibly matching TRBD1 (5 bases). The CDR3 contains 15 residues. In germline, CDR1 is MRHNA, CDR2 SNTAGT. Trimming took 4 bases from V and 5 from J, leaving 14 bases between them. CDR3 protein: CASSAGQGKNEKLFF. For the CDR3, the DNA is TGTGCCAGCAGTGCCGGGCAGGGCAAGAATGAAAAACTGTTTTTT.

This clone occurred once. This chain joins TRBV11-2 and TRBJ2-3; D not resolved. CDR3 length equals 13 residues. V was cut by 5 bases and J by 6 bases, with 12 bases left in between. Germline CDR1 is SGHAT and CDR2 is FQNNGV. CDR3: CASSQNGYDTQYF. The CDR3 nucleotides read TGTGCCAGCAGCCAGAACGGTTATGATACGCAGTATTTT.

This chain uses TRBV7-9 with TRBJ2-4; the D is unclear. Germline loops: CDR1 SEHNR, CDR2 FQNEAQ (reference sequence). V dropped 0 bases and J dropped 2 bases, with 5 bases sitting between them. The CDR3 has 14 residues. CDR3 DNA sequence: TGTGCCAGCAGCTTAGCAGACACCAAAAACATTCAGTACTTC. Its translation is CASSLADTKNIQYF.

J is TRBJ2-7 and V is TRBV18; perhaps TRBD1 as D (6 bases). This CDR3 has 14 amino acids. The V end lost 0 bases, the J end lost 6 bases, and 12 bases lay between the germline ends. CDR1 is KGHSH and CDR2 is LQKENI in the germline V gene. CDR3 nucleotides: TGTGCCAGCTCACCACCTGGTGACAGGCGCGAGCAGTACTTC. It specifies CASSPPGDRREQYF.

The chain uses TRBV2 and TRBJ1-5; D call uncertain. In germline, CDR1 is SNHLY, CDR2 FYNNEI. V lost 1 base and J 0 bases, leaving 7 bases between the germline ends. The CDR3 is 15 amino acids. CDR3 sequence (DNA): TGTGCCAGCAGTGAAGGGCTAAATAGCAATCAGCCCCAGCATTTT. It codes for CASSEGLNSNQPQHF. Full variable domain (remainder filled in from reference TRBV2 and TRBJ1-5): EPEVTQTPSHQVTQMGQEVILRCVPISNHLYFYWYRQILGQKVEFLVSFYNNEISEKSEIFDDQFSVERPDGSNFTLKIRSTKLEDSAMYFCASSEGLNSNQPQHFGDGTRLSIL.

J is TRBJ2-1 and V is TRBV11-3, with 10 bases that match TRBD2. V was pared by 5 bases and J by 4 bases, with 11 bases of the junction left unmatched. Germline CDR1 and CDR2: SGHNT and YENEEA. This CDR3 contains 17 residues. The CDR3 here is CASSPGSAGGIYNEQFF. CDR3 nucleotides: TGTGCCAGCAGCCCAGGGTCAGCGGGGGGGATATACAATGAGCAGTTCTTC. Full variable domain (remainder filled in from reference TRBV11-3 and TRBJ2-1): EAGVVQSPRYKIIEKKQPVAFWCNPISGHNTLYWYLQNLGQGPELLIRYENEEAVDDSQLPKDRFSAERLKGVDSTLKIQPAELGDSAVYLCASSPGSAGGIYNEQFFGPGTRLTVL.

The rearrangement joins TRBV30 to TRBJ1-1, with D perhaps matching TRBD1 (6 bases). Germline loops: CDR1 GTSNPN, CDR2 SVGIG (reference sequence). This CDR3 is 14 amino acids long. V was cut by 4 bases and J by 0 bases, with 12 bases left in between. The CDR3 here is CAWTQDRVNTEAFF. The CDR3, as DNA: TGTGCCTGGACCCAGGACAGAGTGAACACTGAAGCTTTCTTT. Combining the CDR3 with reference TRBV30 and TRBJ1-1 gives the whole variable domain SQTIHQWPATLVQPVGSPLSLECTVEGTSNPNLYWYRQAAGRGLQLLFYSVGIGQISSEVPQNLSASRPQDRQFILSSKKLLLSDSGFYLCAWTQDRVNTEAFFGQGTRLTVV.

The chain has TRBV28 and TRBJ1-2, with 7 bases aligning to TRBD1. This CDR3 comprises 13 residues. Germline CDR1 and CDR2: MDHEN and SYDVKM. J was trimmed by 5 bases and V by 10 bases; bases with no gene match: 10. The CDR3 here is CAISGFRGYGYTF. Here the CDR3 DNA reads TGTGCCATCAGCGGTTTCAGGGGGTATGGCTACACCTTC.

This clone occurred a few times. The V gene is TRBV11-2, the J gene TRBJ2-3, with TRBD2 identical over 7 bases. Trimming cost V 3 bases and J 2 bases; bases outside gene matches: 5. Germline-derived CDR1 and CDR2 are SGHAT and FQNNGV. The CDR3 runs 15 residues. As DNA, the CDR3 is TGTGCCAGCAGCTTCCGCGGGGGAGACACAGATACGCAGTATTTT. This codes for CASSFRGGDTDTQYF.

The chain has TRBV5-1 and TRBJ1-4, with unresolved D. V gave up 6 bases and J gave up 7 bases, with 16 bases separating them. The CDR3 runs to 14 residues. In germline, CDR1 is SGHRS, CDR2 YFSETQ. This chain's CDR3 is CASTRRSGSEKLFF. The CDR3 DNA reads TGCGCCAGCACAAGGAGGTCGGGGAGTGAAAAACTGTTTTTT.

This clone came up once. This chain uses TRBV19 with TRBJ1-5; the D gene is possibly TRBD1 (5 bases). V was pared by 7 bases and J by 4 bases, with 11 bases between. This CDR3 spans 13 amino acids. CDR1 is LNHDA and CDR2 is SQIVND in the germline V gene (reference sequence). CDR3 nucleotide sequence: TGTGCCAGTAACCGGGACCGAAATCAGCCCCAGCATTTT. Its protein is CASNRDRNQPQHF.

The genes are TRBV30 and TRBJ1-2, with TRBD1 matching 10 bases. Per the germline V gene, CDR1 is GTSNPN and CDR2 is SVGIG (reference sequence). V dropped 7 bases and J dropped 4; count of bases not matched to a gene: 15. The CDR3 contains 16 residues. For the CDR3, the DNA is TGTGCCTCTCAACCCCCGGGACAGGGGTTCGGCTATGGCTACACCTTC. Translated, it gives CASQPPGQGFGYGYTF.

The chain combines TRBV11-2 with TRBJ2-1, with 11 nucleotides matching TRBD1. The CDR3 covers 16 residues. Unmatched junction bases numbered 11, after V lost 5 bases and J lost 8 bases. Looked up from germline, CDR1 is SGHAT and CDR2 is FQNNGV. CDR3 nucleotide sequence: TGTGCCAGCAGCCCCGCCGGGACAGGGGGTCGGGATGAGCAGTTCTTC. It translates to CASSPAGTGGRDEQFF.

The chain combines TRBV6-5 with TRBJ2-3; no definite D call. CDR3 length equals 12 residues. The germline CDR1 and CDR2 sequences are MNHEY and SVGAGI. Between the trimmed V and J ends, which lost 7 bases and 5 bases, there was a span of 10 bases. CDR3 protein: CASNPGGDTQYF. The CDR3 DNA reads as TGTGCCAGCAACCCCGGCGGAGATACGCAGTATTTT.

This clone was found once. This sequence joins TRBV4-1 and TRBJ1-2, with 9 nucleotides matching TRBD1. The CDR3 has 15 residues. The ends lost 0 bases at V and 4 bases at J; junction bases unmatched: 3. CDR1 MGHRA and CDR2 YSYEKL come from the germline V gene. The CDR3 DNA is TGCGCCAGCAGCCAAGATTTGACAGGGGGCTATGGCTACACCTTC. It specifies CASSQDLTGGYGYTF.

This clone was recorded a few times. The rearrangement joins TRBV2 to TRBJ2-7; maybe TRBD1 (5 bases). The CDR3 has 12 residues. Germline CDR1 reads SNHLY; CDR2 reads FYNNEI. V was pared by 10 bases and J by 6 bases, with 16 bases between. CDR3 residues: CATRQPPSEQYF. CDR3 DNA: TGTGCCACCAGACAGCCCCCCAGCGAGCAGTACTTC.

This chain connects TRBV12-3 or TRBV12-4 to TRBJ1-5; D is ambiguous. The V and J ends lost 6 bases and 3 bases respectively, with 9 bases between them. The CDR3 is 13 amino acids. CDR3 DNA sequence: TGTGCCAGCAGCGGGCAGACCAATCAGCCCCAGCATTTT. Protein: CASSGQTNQPQHF.

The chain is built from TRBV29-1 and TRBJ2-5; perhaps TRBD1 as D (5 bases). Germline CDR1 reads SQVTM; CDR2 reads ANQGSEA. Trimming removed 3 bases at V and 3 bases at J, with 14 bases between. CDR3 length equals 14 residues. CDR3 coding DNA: TGCAGCGTTGATAGTAGGGGTCCGAAAGAGACCCAGTACTTC. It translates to CSVDSRGPKETQYF.

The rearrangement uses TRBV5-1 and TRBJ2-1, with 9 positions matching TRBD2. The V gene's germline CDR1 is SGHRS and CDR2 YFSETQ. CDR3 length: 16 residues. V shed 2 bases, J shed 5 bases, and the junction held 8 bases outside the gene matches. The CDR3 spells CASSFSPSGANNEQFF. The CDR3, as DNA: TGCGCCAGCAGCTTCTCCCCTAGCGGGGCCAACAATGAGCAGTTCTTC.